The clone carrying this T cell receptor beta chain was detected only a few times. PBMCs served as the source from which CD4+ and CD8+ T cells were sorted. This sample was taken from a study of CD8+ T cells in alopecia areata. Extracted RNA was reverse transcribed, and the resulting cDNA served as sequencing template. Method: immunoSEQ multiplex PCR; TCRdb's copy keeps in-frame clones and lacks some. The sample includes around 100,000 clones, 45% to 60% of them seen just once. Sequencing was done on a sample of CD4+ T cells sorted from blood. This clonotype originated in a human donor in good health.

The CDR3 coding sequence is TGCAGCGCCGGGCCGCCAGAGACCCAGTACTTC. Translating gives CSAGPPETQYF. This sequence joins TRBV29-1 and TRBJ2-5; D remains ambiguous. Trimming took 7 bases from V and 4 from J, leaving 10 bases between them. Germline values: CDR1 SQVTM, CDR2 ANQGSEA. The CDR3 length is 11 residues. Drawing the rest from reference TRBV29-1 and TRBJ2-5, the complete variable domain is SAVISQKPSRDICQRGTSLTIQCQVDSQVTMMFWYRQQPGQSLTLIATANQGSEATYESGFVIDKFPISRPNLTFSTLTVSNMSPEDSSIYLCSAGPPETQYFGPGTRLLVL.